Shown below are 22 T cell receptor beta chains from a single sample sequenced in a study of blood T cell repertoires in COVID-19. Sequencing was performed with immunoSEQ multiplex PCR; in TCRdb, only in-frame clones are kept and a portion is missing. Counted here are 140,000 to 150,000 clones, 84% occurring once; the ten biggest clones make up 10%. Material: peripheral blood. The receptors derive from a man between 60 and 70 years old with active or convalescent COVID-19.

The CDR3 DNA reads TGTGCCAGCAGCTTACCAAACTCCTACAATGAGCAGTTCTTC. It yields the protein CASSLPNSYNEQFF. J is TRBJ2-1 and V is TRBV28; no reliable D call. Trimming took 6 bases from V and 0 from J, leaving 9 bases between them. From germline, CDR1 is MDHEN and CDR2 SYDVKM. This CDR3 comprises 14 residues.

CDR3 nucleotide sequence: TGTGCCAGCCTTCAATACAGGGGGGCAGCTTTCTTT. Residues: CASLQYRGAAFF. The V gene is TRBV19, the J gene TRBJ1-1; 8 nucleotides line up with TRBD1. The J segment lost 10 bases and the V segment lost 9 bases, leaving 10 bases of the junction unmatched. This CDR3 contains 12 residues. Germline assignment: CDR1 LNHDA and CDR2 SQIVND (reference sequence).

The genes are TRBV28 and TRBJ1-6; 7 positions agree with TRBD1. V lost 3 bases and J lost 6; bases outside the gene matches: 5. The CDR3 totals 15 residues. Per the germline V gene, CDR1 is MDHEN and CDR2 is SYDVKM. The CDR3 sequence is CASSLMTGPNSPLHF. Written as DNA, the CDR3 is TGTGCCAGCAGTTTGATGACAGGGCCTAATTCACCCCTCCACTTT.

The J gene is TRBJ1-4, the V gene TRBV20-1; TRBD1 is a possible D gene (6 bases). Germline loops: CDR1 DFQATT, CDR2 SNEGSKA (reference sequence). The CDR3 loop spans 14 amino acids. V dropped 3 bases and J dropped 6 bases, with 14 bases sitting between them. The CDR3 DNA follows: TGCAGTGCTAGTTTCGGGGGGCTAGATGAAAAACTGTTTTTT. Protein: CSASFGGLDEKLFF.

For the CDR3, the DNA is TGTGCCAGCAGCTCTCTGGGACAGACAGTTCGGGGCAATCAGCCCCAGCATTTT. Translation gives CASSSLGQTVRGNQPQHF. The chain uses TRBV5-6 and TRBJ1-5; 7 bases fit TRBD1. V was clipped by 3 bases and J by 2 bases; unmatched bases: 14. Per the germline V gene, CDR1 is SGHDT and CDR2 is YYEEEE. The CDR3 covers 18 residues.

This clone was counted a few times. The chain has TRBV5-1 and TRBJ2-5; 7 bases line up with TRBD1. The CDR3 is 14 amino acids. The trim removed 4 bases at V and 5 bases at J, leaving 8 bases unmatched. The germline V gene encodes CDR1 SGHRS and CDR2 YFSETQ. The CDR3 spells CASSLQGLFETQYF. DNA of the CDR3: TGCGCCAGCAGCCTACAGGGGTTGTTCGAGACCCAGTACTTC.

The chain uses TRBV6-1 and TRBJ2-3; TRBD2 might be the D (5 bases). CDR1 and CDR2 (germline): MNHNS, SASEGT. The CDR3 sequence is 13 residues long. Trimming removed 3 bases from V and 8 bases from J, with 12 bases in between. The CDR3 spells CASSDLRGGTQYF. CDR3 DNA sequence: TGTGCCAGCAGTGATCTCCGGGGTGGTACGCAGTATTTT.

V gene TRBV18 combines with J gene TRBJ2-1, with TRBD2 as a possible D gene (6 bases). Per germline, CDR1 KGHSH and CDR2 LQKENI. The CDR3 runs 16 residues. Trimming stripped 1 base from V and 0 bases from J, with 10 bases between. The CDR3 is CASSPRVGSSYNEQFF. CDR3 DNA sequence: TGTGCCAGCTCACCACGGGTCGGGAGCTCCTACAATGAGCAGTTCTTC.

The genes are TRBV7-9 and TRBJ1-1, with a weak D call TRBD1 (5 bases). Germline assignment: CDR1 SEHNR and CDR2 FQNEAQ (reference sequence). V lost 5 bases, J lost 0 bases, and 13 bases lay in between. This CDR3 is 15 amino acids long. The CDR3 DNA follows: TGTGCCAGCAGCACCATAGGACAACTGAACACTGAAGCTTTCTTT. Its translation is CASSTIGQLNTEAFF.

This sequence joins TRBV6-5 and TRBJ2-3; D may be TRBD1 (6 bases). Germline V CDR1 and CDR2: MNHEY, SVGAGI. The CDR3 covers 15 residues. With 8 bases removed from V and 0 bases from J, the gap between germline ends came to 15 bases. The CDR3 region has the DNA TGTGCCAGCCGGGGAACAGGGCGGAGCACAGATACGCAGTATTTT. It codes for CASRGTGRSTDTQYF.

The V gene is TRBV11-2, the J gene TRBJ1-1; a weak D match, TRBD1 (5 bases). V was pared by 6 bases and J by 0 bases, with 14 bases between. This CDR3 contains 15 residues. Germline CDR1 SGHAT, CDR2 FQNNGV. The CDR3 DNA follows: TGTGCCAGCAGGGGGGTGCGGGGCGTGAACACTGAAGCTTTCTTT. This sequence encodes CASRGVRGVNTEAFF.

The chain joins TRBV6-6 to TRBJ1-6; TRBD1 agrees at 8 bases. The junction had 4 bases not matched to a gene; V was cut back by 7 bases and J by 5 bases. Germline lookup yields CDR1 MNHNY and CDR2 SVGAGI (reference sequence). This CDR3 has 14 amino acids. The CDR3 protein is CASIKTGDNSPLHF. The CDR3 region has the DNA TGTGCCAGCATTAAGACAGGGGATAATTCACCCCTCCACTTT.

On this clone itself: A read error may account for a junction end that differs from germline. The chain recombines TRBV7-7 with TRBJ2-1; 9 bases fit TRBD2. CDR3 size: 15 residues. Looked up from germline, CDR1 is SSHAT and CDR2 is FNYEAQ (reference sequence). CDR3 DNA sequence: TGTGCTAGCAGCTTAGGTAGCGGGGGTTACAATGAGCAGTTCTTC. Its translation is CASSLGSGGYNEQFF.

This rearrangement joins TRBV5-3 to TRBJ1-2; D gene unclear. TRBV5-3 is reported as an ORF; its role is uncertain. The CDR3 length is 13 residues. V was clipped by 1 base and J by 5 bases, with 9 bases between them. CDR3 coding DNA: TGTGCCAGAAGCTTGTGGGGAGTTTATGGCTACACCTTC. It translates to CARSLWGVYGYTF.

The J gene is TRBJ2-1, the V gene TRBV4-1; the D gene is possibly TRBD1 (5 bases). The V gene's germline CDR1 is MGHRA and CDR2 YSYEKL. This CDR3 has 16 amino acids. Trimming cost V 0 bases and J 7 bases, with 16 bases left between them. The CDR3 spells CASSQERSRGLNEQFF. In DNA, the CDR3 is TGCGCCAGCAGCCAAGAACGGTCAAGGGGCCTGAATGAGCAGTTCTTC.

The V gene is TRBV5-1, the J gene TRBJ1-6; 7 bases line up with TRBD1. J was trimmed by 3 bases and V by 0 bases; bases with no gene match: 3. This CDR3 contains 16 residues. Per the germline V gene, CDR1 is SGHRS and CDR2 is YFSETQ. This chain's CDR3 is CASSLEGAIYNSPLHF. In nucleotides, the CDR3 is TGCGCCAGCAGCTTGGAGGGGGCTATCTATAATTCACCCCTCCACTTT.

The genes are TRBV18 and TRBJ1-4, with TRBD1 as a possible D gene (5 bases). The germline V gene encodes CDR1 KGHSH and CDR2 LQKENI. This CDR3 is built from 15 residues. Deletions cut 2 bases from V and 7 bases from J, with 14 bases between. This CDR3 is CASSPGNRKSEKLFF. CDR3 coding DNA: TGTGCCAGCTCACCAGGGAACAGGAAATCTGAAAAACTGTTTTTT.

This chain uses TRBV6-5 with TRBJ2-1; 7 positions agree with TRBD2. There are 15 residues in the CDR3. The germline V gene encodes CDR1 MNHEY and CDR2 SVGAGI. V trimming: 1 base; J trimming: 5 bases; junction bases outside the gene matches: 5. The CDR3 nucleotides read TGTGCCAGCAGTTACTTCGGACGGGAGGACAATGAGCAGTTCTTC. Translation gives CASSYFGREDNEQFF.

J is TRBJ1-2 and V is TRBV6-2 or TRBV6-3; tentative D call: TRBD1 (6 bases). Between the trimmed V and J ends, which lost 5 bases and 9 bases, there was a span of 16 bases. CDR1 is MNHEY, CDR2 SVGEGT, per germline. CDR3 size: 13 residues. This chain's CDR3 is CASSDFVDSRYTF. Here the CDR3 DNA reads TGTGCCAGCAGTGACTTCGTGGACAGTCGCTACACCTTC.

The chain uses TRBV19 and TRBJ1-1; 10 bases are shared with TRBD1. There are 15 residues in the CDR3. In germline, CDR1 is LNHDA, CDR2 SQIVND (reference sequence). The V segment lost 5 bases and the J segment 5 bases; nucleotides outside the gene matches: 8. CDR3 loop: CASSPTGGYFTEAFF. The CDR3 DNA is TGTGCCAGTAGTCCGACAGGGGGCTATTTTACTGAAGCTTTCTTT.

The rearrangement links TRBV4-1 to TRBJ2-6, with TRBD1 matching over 9 bases. The V gene end was trimmed by 8 bases and the J gene end by 0 bases; junction bases not matched to a gene: 5. The CDR3 consists of 16 residues. Germline V gene data show CDR1 as MGHRA and CDR2 as YSYEKL. The CDR3 bases are TGCGCCAGCGGGACAGGGCTCCTCTCTGGGGCCAACGTCCTGACTTTC. It is translated as CASGTGLLSGANVLTF.

The chain recombines TRBV19 with TRBJ2-3, with D possibly matching TRBD2 (7 bases). The CDR3 totals 15 residues. Trimming removed 6 bases from V and 7 bases from J, with 20 bases in between. The V gene's germline CDR1 is LNHDA and CDR2 SQIVND (reference sequence). DNA of the CDR3: TGTGCCAGTAGCCCCAGAGGGGGGGTTTTGAATACGCAGTATTTT. Translation: CASSPRGGVLNTQYF.